These T cell receptor beta chains were read from a single sample in a study of tumor-infiltrating lymphocytes in primary liver carcinoma. TCRdb independently ran MiXCR on the multiplex PCR reads; one entry per CDR3 protein. The sample has around 70,000 distinct CDR3 sequences; 60% to 80% are singletons. Material: liver tumor tissue from sampling region 4. The source of these receptors is a man in his forties or fifties with primary liver carcinoma and hepatitis B virus infection. Each CDR3 is given with its conserved first and last residue. The order of the fields is D gene, CDR3 length, clone size, J gene, V gene, CDR3 protein, CDR3 DNA. A D gene is named only where the DNA matches it firmly. The listing skips clone size in some rows; elsewhere it reads once, few, many or a size class.

D: TRBD2; length: 16; size: few; J: TRBJ2-3; V: TRBV7-3; CDR3: CASSPWTSGRGDTQYF; DNA: TGTGCCAGCAGCCCCTGGACTAGCGGGAGGGGAGATACGCAGTATTTT
D: .; length: 14; size: many; J: TRBJ2-4; V: TRBV21-1; CDR3: CASSKLGLKNIQYF; DNA: TGTGCCAGCAGCAAATTAGGGTTAAAAAACATTCAGTACTTC
D: .; length: 13; size: many; J: TRBJ2-7; V: TRBV6-5; CDR3: CASSFTGTSEQYF; DNA: TGTGCCAGCAGTTTCACCGGGACCTCCGAGCAGTACTTC
D: .; length: 15; size: .; J: TRBJ2-2; V: TRBV4-2; CDR3: CAIRQGDSHTGELFF; DNA: TGTGCCATCAGGCAAGGTGACAGCCACACTGGGGAGCTGTTTTTT
D: .; length: 13; size: .; J: TRBJ1-1; V: TRBV10-1; CDR3: CANSLTENTQAFF; DNA: TGCGCCAACAGTCTGACAGAGAACACTCAAGCTTTCTTT
D: .; length: 15; size: many; J: TRBJ2-2; V: TRBV5-4; CDR3: CASSPFSGGTGELFF; DNA: TGTGCCAGCAGCCCTTTTAGCGGAGGCACCGGGGAGCTGTTTTTT
D: .; length: 12; size: .; J: TRBJ2-3; V: TRBV7-9; CDR3: CASNWGSDTQYF; DNA: TGTGCCAGCAACTGGGGATCAGATACGCAGTATTTT
D: .; length: 15; size: .; J: TRBJ2-4; V: TRBV12-3/TRBV12-4; CDR3: CASSLVWGGKNIQYF; DNA: TGTGCCAGCAGTTTAGTGTGGGGAGGAAAAAACATTCAGTACTTC
D: TRBD1; length: 15; size: .; J: TRBJ2-2; V: TRBV5-1; CDR3: CASSFSGGGTGELFF; DNA: TGCGCCAGCAGCTTCTCAGGGGGCGGCACCGGGGAGCTGTTTTTT
D: .; length: 16; size: .; J: TRBJ2-6; V: TRBV28; CDR3: CASKELDVAGVNVLTF; DNA: TGTGCTAGCAAAGAGCTAGACGTGGCCGGGGTCAACGTCCTGACTTTC
D: TRBD1; length: 14; size: many; J: TRBJ2-3; V: TRBV29-1; CDR3: CSVLTGSGTDTQYF; DNA: TGCAGCGTATTGACAGGGTCAGGCACAGATACGCAGTATTTT
D: .; length: 17; size: .; J: TRBJ1-4; V: TRBV6-6; CDR3: CASSFGAGATTNEKLFF; DNA: TGTGCCAGCAGTTTTGGGGCAGGGGCGACGACTAATGAAAAACTGTTTTTT
D: TRBD2; length: 17; size: .; J: TRBJ2-5; V: TRBV10-3; CDR3: CTISGTSGGKSLETQYF; DNA: TGCACCATCAGCGGGACTAGCGGAGGGAAAAGTCTAGAGACCCAGTACTTC
D: .; length: 13; size: .; J: TRBJ2-5; V: TRBV25-1; CDR3: CASSDYGLGTQYF; DNA: TGTGCCAGCAGTGATTACGGCTTGGGGACCCAGTACTTC
D: TRBD2; length: 16; size: .; J: TRBJ2-1; V: TRBV6-6; CDR3: CASSYGASGSGKGQLF; DNA: TGTGCCAGCAGTTACGGGGCTAGCGGGAGTGGCAAAGGGCAGCTCTTC
D: .; length: 16; size: .; J: TRBJ2-6; V: TRBV6-2/TRBV6-3; CDR3: CVSSLGQGTGANVLPF; DNA: TGTGTCAGCAGTTTAGGTCAGGGAACTGGGGCCAACGTCCTGCCTTTC
D: TRBD1; length: 15; size: .; J: TRBJ2-6; V: TRBV29-1; CDR3: CSVAKGGAGANIPTF; DNA: TGCAGCGTTGCGAAAGGGGGCGCTGGGGCCAACATCCCGACTTTC
D: .; length: 16; size: .; J: TRBJ1-1; V: TRBV5-4; CDR3: CASRFGARTANTEAFF; DNA: TGTGCCAGCAGATTTGGGGCCAGGACAGCGAACACTGAAGCTTTCTTT
D: TRBD1; length: 13; size: .; J: TRBJ2-1; V: TRBV20-1; CDR3: CSARTGDKGEQFF; DNA: TGCAGTGCTAGGACAGGGGACAAGGGTGAGCAGTTCTTC
D: .; length: 14; size: .; J: TRBJ2-7; V: TRBV28; CDR3: CASNNTRGAYEQYF; DNA: TGTGCCAGCAATAACACAAGGGGGGCGTACGAGCAGTACTTC
D: .; length: 11; size: many; J: TRBJ2-7; V: TRBV6-5; CDR3: CASSYGREQYF; DNA: TGTGCCAGCAGTTACGGGCGCGAGCAGTACTTC
D: TRBD2; length: 17; size: .; J: TRBJ2-3; V: TRBV29-1; CDR3: CSVDGTSGRGPTDTHYF; DNA: TGCAGCGTTGATGGGACTAGCGGGAGGGGCCCCACAGATACACACTATTTT
D: .; length: 13; size: .; J: TRBJ2-1; V: TRBV11-2; CDR3: CANSLNDAYEQFF; DNA: TGTGCCAACAGCCTAAATGATGCCTATGAGCAGTTTTTC
D: TRBD2; length: 16; size: .; J: TRBJ2-2; V: TRBV11-2; CDR3: CVSSLVALAGTGEEFF; DNA: TGTGTAAGCAGCTTAGTGGCGCTAGCGGGAACCGGGGAGGAGTTTTTT